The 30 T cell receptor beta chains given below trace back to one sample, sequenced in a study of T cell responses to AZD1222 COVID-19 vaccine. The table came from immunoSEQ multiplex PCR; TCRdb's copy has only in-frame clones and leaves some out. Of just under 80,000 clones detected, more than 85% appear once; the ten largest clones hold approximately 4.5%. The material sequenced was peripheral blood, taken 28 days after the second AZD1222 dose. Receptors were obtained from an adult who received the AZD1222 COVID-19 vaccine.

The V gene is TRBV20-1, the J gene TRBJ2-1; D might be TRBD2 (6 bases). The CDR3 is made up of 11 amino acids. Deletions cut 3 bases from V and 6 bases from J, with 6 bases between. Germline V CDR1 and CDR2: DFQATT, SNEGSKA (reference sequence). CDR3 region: CSASSGNEQFF. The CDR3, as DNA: TGCAGTGCTAGTAGCGGCAATGAGCAGTTCTTC.

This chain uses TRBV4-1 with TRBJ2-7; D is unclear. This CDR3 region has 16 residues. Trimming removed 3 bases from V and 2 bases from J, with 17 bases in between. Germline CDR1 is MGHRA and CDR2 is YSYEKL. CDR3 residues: CASSQDGSFEAYEQYF. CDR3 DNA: TGCGCCAGCAGCCAGGACGGGTCCTTTGAAGCCTACGAGCAGTACTTC.

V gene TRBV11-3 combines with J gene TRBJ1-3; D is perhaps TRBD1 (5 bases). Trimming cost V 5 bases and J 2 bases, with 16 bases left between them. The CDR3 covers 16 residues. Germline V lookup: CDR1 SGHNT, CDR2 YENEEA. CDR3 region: CASSPDSAIPGNTIYF. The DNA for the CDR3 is TGTGCCAGCAGCCCTGACAGCGCCATACCTGGAAACACCATATATTTT.

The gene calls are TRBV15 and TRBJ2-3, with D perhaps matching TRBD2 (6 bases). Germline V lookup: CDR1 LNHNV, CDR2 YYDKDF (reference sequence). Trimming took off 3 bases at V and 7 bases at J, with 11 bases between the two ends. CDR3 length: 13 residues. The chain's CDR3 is CATSRGGRYTQYF. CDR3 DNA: TGTGCCACCAGCAGGGGGGGTCGGTATACGCAGTATTTT.

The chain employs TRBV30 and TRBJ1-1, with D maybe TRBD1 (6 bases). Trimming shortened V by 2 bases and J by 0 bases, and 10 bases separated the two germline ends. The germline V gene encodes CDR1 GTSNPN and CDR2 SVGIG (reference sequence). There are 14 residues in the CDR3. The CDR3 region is CAWSKTGMNTEAFF. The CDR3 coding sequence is TGTGCCTGGAGTAAGACAGGCATGAACACTGAAGCTTTCTTT.

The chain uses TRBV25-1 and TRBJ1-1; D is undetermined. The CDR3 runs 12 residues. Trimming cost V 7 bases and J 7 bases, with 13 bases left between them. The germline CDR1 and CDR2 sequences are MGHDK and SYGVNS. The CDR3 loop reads CASTLSESEAFF. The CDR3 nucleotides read TGTGCCAGCACACTGAGCGAAAGTGAAGCTTTCTTT.

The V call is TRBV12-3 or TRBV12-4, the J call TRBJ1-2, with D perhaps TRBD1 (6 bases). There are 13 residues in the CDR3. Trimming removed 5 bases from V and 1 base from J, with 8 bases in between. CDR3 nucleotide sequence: TGTGCCAGCAGTCAGGGGTATAACTATGGCTACACCTTC. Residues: CASSQGYNYGYTF.

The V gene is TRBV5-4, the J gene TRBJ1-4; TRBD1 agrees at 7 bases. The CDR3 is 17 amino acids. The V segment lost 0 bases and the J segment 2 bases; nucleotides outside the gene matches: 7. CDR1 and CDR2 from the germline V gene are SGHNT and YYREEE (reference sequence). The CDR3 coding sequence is TGTGCCAGCAGCTTGGGGCAGGGGGGGGTGACTAATGAAAAACTGTTTTTT. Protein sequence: CASSLGQGGVTNEKLFF.

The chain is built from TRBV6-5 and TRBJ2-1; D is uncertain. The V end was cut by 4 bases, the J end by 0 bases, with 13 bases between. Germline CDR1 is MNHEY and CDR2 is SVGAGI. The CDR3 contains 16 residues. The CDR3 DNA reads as TGTGCCAGCAGTTCCCCTAGACAAACCTCCTACAATGAGCAGTTCTTC. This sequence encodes CASSSPRQTSYNEQFF.

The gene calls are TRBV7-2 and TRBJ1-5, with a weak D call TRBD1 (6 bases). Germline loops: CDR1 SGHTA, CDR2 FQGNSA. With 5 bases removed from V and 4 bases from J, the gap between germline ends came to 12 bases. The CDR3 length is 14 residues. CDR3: CASSQNRDNQPQHF. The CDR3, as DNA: TGTGCCAGCAGCCAAAACAGGGATAATCAGCCCCAGCATTTT. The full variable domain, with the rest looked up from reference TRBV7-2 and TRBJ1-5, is GAGVSQSPSNKVTEKGKDVELRCDPISGHTALYWYRQSLGQGLEFLIYFQGNSAPDKSGLPSDRFSAERTGGSVSTLTIQRTQQEDSAVYLCASSQNRDNQPQHFGDGTRLSIL.

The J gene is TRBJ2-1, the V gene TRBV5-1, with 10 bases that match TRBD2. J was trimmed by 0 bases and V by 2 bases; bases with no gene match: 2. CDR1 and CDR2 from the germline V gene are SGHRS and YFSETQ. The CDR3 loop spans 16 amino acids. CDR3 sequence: CASSLAGGGSYNEQFF. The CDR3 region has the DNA TGCGCCAGCAGCTTAGCGGGAGGGGGCTCCTACAATGAGCAGTTCTTC.

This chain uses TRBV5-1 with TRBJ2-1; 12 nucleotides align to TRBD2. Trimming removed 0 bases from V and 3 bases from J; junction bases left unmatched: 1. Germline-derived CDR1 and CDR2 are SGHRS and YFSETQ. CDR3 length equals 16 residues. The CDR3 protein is CASSLGTSGNYNEQFF. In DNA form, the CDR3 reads TGCGCCAGCAGCTTGGGGACTAGCGGGAACTACAATGAGCAGTTCTTC.

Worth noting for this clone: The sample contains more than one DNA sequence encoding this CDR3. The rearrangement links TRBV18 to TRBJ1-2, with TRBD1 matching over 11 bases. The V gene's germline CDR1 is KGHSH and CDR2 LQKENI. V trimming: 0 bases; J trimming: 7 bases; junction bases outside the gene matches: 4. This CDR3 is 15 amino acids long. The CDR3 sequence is CASSPPGQGAGGYTF. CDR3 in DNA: TGTGCCAGCTCACCACCCGGACAGGGGGCAGGTGGCTACACCTTC.

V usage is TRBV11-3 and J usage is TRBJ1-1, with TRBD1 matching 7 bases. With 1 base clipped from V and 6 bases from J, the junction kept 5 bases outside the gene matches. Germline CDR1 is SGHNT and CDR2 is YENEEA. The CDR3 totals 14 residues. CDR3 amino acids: CASSLGQGVAEAFF. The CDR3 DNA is TGTGCCAGCAGCTTAGGACAGGGTGTGGCTGAAGCTTTCTTT. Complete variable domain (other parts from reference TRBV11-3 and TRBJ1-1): EAGVVQSPRYKIIEKKQPVAFWCNPISGHNTLYWYLQNLGQGPELLIRYENEEAVDDSQLPKDRFSAERLKGVDSTLKIQPAELGDSAVYLCASSLGQGVAEAFFGQGTRLTVV.

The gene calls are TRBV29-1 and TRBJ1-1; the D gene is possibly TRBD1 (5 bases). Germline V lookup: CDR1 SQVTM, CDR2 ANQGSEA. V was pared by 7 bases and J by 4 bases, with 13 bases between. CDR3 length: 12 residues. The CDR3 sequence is CSADVGGTEAFF. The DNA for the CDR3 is TGCAGCGCTGACGTGGGGGGCACTGAAGCTTTCTTT.

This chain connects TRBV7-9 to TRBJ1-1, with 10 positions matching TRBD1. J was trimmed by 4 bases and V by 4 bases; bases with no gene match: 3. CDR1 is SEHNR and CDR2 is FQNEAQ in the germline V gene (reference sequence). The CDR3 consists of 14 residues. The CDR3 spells CASSSRTGGTEAFF. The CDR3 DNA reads TGTGCCAGCAGCTCCCGGACAGGGGGCACTGAAGCTTTCTTT. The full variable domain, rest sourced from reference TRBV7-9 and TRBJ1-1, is DTGVSQNPRHKITKRGQNVTFRCDPISEHNRLYWYRQTLGQGPEFLTYFQNEAQLEKSRLLSDRFSAERPKGSFSTLEIQRTEQGDSAMYLCASSSRTGGTEAFFGQGTRLTVV.

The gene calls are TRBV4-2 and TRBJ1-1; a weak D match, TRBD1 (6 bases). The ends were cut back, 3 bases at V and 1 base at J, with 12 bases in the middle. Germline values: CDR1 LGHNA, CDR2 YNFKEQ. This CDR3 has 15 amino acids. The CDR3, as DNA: TGTGCCAGCAGCCAGAGGACAGACCAGAACACTGAAGCTTTCTTT. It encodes CASSQRTDQNTEAFF.

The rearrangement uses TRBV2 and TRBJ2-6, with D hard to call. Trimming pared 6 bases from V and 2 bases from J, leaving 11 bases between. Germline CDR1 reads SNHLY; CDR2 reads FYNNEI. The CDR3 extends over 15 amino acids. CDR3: CASSQSKAGANVLTF. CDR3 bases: TGTGCCAGCAGCCAAAGCAAGGCTGGGGCCAACGTCCTGACTTTC.

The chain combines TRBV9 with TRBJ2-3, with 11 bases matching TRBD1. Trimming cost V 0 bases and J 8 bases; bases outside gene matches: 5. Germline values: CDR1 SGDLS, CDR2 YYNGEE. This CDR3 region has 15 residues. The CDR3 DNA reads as TGTGCCAGCAGCGTAGAGGACAGGGGGCTTGGTACGCAGTATTTT. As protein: CASSVEDRGLGTQYF.

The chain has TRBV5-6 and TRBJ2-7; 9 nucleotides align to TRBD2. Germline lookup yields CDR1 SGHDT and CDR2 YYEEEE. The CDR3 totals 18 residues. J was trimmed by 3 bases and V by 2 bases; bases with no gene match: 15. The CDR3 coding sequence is TGTGCCAGCAGCTTCTGGTTAGCGGGAGACCGGATTCGCTACGAGCAGTACTTC. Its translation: CASSFWLAGDRIRYEQYF.

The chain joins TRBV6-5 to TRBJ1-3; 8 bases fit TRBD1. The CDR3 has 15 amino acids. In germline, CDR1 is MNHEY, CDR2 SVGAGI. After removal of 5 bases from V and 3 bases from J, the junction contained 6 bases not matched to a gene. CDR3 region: CASSLTGALGNTIYF. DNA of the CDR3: TGTGCCAGCAGTCTGACAGGGGCCCTTGGAAACACCATATATTTT.

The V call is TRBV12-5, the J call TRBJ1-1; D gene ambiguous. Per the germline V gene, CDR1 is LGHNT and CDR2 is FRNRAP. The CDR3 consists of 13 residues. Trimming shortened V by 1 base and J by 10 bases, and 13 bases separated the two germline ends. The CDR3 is CASGLDSASAAFF. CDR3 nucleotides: TGTGCTAGTGGTTTGGACTCAGCGTCGGCAGCTTTCTTT. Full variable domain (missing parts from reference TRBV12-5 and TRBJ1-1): DARVTQTPRHKVTEMGQEVTMRCQPILGHNTVFWYRQTMMQGLELLAYFRNRAPLDDSGMPKDRFSAEMPDATLATLKIQPSEPRDSAVYFCASGLDSASAAFFGQGTRLTVV.

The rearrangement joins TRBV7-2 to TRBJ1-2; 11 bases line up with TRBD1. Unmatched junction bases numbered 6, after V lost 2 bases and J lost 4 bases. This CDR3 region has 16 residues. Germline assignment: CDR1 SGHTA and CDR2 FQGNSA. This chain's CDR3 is CASSLPRTGGGYGYTF. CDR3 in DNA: TGTGCCAGCAGCTTACCGAGGACAGGGGGCGGCTATGGCTACACCTTC.

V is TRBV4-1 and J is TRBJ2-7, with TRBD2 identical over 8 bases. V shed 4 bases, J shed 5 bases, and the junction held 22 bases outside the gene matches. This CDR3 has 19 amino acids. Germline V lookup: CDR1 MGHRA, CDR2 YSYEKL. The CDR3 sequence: CASSPPRAREGVFGHEQYF. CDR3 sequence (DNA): TGCGCCAGCAGCCCTCCTCGAGCTCGGGAGGGAGTGTTCGGCCACGAGCAGTACTTC.

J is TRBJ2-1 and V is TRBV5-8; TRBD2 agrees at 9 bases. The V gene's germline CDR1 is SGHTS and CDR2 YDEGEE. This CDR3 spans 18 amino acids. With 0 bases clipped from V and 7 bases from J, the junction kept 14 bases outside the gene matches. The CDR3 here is CASSLVLAGSVGYNEQFF. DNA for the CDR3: TGTGCCAGCAGCTTGGTTCTAGCGGGGTCTGTCGGTTATAATGAGCAGTTCTTC.

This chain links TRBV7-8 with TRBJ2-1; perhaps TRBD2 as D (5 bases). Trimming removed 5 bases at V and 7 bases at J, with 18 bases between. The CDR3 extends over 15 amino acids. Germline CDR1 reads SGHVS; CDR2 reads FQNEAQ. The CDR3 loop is CASSRPRAPPNEQFF. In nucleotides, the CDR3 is TGTGCCAGCAGCAGACCGCGGGCCCCCCCAAATGAGCAGTTCTTC.

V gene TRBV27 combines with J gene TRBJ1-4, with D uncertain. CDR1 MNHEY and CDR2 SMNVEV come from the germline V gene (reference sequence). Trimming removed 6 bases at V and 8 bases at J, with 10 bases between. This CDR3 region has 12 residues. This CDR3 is CASRRLGEKLFF. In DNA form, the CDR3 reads TGTGCCAGCAGAAGACTAGGGGAAAAACTGTTTTTT.

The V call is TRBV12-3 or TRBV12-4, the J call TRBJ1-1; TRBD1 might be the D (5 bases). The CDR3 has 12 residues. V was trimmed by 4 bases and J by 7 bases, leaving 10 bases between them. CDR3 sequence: CASSYGGVEAFF. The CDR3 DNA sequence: TGTGCCAGCAGTTATGGGGGGGTTGAAGCTTTCTTT.

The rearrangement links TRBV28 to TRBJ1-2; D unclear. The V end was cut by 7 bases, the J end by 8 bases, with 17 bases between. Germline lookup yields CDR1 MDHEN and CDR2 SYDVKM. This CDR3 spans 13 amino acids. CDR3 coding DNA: TGTGCCAGCACCCTACGTAGCGGGCTCGGCTACACCTTC. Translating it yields CASTLRSGLGYTF.

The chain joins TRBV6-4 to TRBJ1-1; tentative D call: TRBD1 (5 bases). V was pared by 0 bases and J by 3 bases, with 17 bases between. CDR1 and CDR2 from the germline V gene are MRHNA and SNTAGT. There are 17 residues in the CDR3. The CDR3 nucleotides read TGTGCCAGCAGTGACTCTACAGGCATGGGCCCCTACACTGAAGCTTTCTTT. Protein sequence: CASSDSTGMGPYTEAFF.